Below, 20 T cell receptor beta chains from the same sample are listed, as sequenced in a study of blood T cell repertoires in COVID-19. The data were produced by immunoSEQ multiplex PCR, yet TCRdb's version contains in-frame clones alone and is incomplete. In the table there are tens of thousands of clones, roughly 85% of which are singletons. Sequencing was carried out using peripheral blood. The receptors stem from a man aged 25 to 45 with acute or convalescent COVID-19.

The chain combines TRBV10-3 with TRBJ1-6, with a tentative D call TRBD1 (6 bases). The CDR3 contains 13 residues. The germline V gene encodes CDR1 ENHRY and CDR2 SYGVKD. Trimming stripped 9 bases from V and 9 bases from J, with 15 bases between. The CDR3 DNA follows: TGTGCCATGGGGGTGACAGGAGGTTCACCCCTCCACTTT. As protein: CAMGVTGGSPLHF.

The chain links TRBV3-1 (or the pseudogene TRBV3-2) to TRBJ1-3, with 9 nucleotides matching TRBD1. The germline V gene has CDR1 LGHDT and CDR2 YNNKEL (reference sequence). Trimming cost V 3 bases and J 4 bases; bases outside gene matches: 10. CDR3 length: 17 residues. CDR3 sequence reads: CASSQGTGGAWGNTIYF. The CDR3 region has the DNA TGTGCCAGCAGCCAGGGAACAGGGGGCGCGTGGGGAAACACCATATATTTT.

The CDR3, as DNA: TGCAGCCCTACCCTAGCGGGAGGGCCAGATACGCAGTATTTT. Translation gives CSPTLAGGPDTQYF. The chain is built from TRBV29-1 and TRBJ2-3, with TRBD2 identical over 12 bases. This CDR3 spans 14 amino acids. From germline, CDR1 is SQVTM and CDR2 ANQGSEA. The junction had 7 bases not matched to a gene; V was cut back by 8 bases and J by 4 bases.

The chain couples TRBV6-6 to TRBJ2-7; possibly TRBD1 for D (5 bases). The CDR3 is 12 amino acids. Trimming took off 8 bases at V and 7 bases at J, with 15 bases between the two ends. Germline CDR1 and CDR2: MNHNY and SVGAGI (reference sequence). CDR3 bases: TGTGCCAGCCTTATGTCCGCAGGGGAGCAGTACTTC. It codes for CASLMSAGEQYF.

The chain has TRBV24-1 and TRBJ2-3; 9 bases align to TRBD1. The CDR3 has 16 amino acids. CDR1 is KGHDR, CDR2 SFDVKD, per germline. Losses at the gene ends were 5 bases for V and 2 bases for J; bases not matched to a gene: 7. CDR3 loop: CATSGPGTGITDTQYF. In nucleotides, the CDR3 is TGTGCCACCAGTGGTCCAGGGACAGGGATCACAGATACGCAGTATTTT.

This clone has a handful of counts. CDR3 protein: CASREGEQTEAFF. CDR3 coding DNA: TGTGCCAGCCGAGAGGGAGAACAGACTGAAGCTTTCTTT. This chain uses TRBV6-5 with TRBJ1-1, with no clear D. Germline CDR1 and CDR2: MNHEY and SVGAGI. V dropped 8 bases and J dropped 5 bases, with 15 bases sitting between them. There are 13 residues in the CDR3.

The sample holds a few counts of this clone. The chain is built from TRBV13 and TRBJ2-7, with 13 bases fitting TRBD2. The CDR3 is 15 amino acids. The J segment lost 5 bases and the V segment lost 4 bases, leaving 5 bases of the junction unmatched. The germline V gene encodes CDR1 PRHDT and CDR2 FYEKMQ (reference sequence). The CDR3 sequence is CASSSGLAGSHEQYF. The CDR3 DNA reads as TGTGCCAGCAGCTCGGGACTAGCGGGATCTCACGAGCAGTACTTC.

Concerning this clone: The junction does not match germline at one end; this may be a read error. CDR3 in amino acids: CACRTATNEKLFF. CDR3 sequence (DNA): TGTGCCTGCAGGACAGCAACTAATGAAAAACTTTTTTTT. V and J are TRBV7-9 and TRBJ1-4; TRBD1 is a possible D gene (6 bases). Germline V gene data show CDR1 as SEHNR and CDR2 as FQNEAQ (reference sequence). The CDR3 spans 13 residues.

This chain connects TRBV19 to TRBJ1-1; a possible D gene is TRBD1 (6 bases). CDR1 LNHDA and CDR2 SQIVND come from the germline V gene (reference sequence). V shed 6 bases and J shed 1 base, with 15 bases lying between them. The CDR3 extends over 15 amino acids. The CDR3 DNA sequence: TGTGCCAGTAGATCTACGGGACACCCGAACACTGAAGCTTTCTTT. Translated, it gives CASRSTGHPNTEAFF.

This chain links TRBV27 with TRBJ2-1; perhaps TRBD1 as D (7 bases). Germline CDR1 reads MNHEY; CDR2 reads SMNVEV (reference sequence). Trimming removed 2 bases at V and 2 bases at J, with 13 bases between. CDR3 length: 16 amino acids. This CDR3 reads CASSLGQEGAYNEQFF. The CDR3 DNA follows: TGTGCCAGCAGTTTAGGACAGGAGGGGGCCTACAATGAGCAGTTCTTC.

The chain employs TRBV11-2 and TRBJ2-3; D might be TRBD1 (6 bases). CDR1 and CDR2 from the germline V gene are SGHAT and FQNNGV. The V gene lost 4 bases and the J gene lost 5 bases, with 10 bases spanning the gap. The CDR3 sequence is 13 residues long. The CDR3 coding sequence is TGTGCCAGCAGCTCACAGGGAATAGATACGCAGTATTTT. Translated, it gives CASSSQGIDTQYF.

The chain couples TRBV28 to TRBJ1-2, with TRBD1 matching over 9 bases. The germline CDR1 and CDR2 sequences are MDHEN and SYDVKM. The CDR3 consists of 16 residues. The V segment lost 6 bases and the J segment 6 bases; nucleotides outside the gene matches: 14. The CDR3: CASRSQPGQGMNGYTF. CDR3 in DNA: TGTGCCAGCAGATCCCAGCCAGGACAGGGGATGAATGGCTACACCTTC.

This sequence joins TRBV28 and TRBJ1-4; TRBD1 matches 10 bases. This CDR3 has 15 amino acids. Germline V CDR1 and CDR2: MDHEN, SYDVKM. Unmatched junction bases numbered 3, after V lost 2 bases and J lost 6 bases. CDR3: CASSLAGTGDEKLFF. The CDR3 DNA is TGTGCCAGCAGTTTAGCCGGGACAGGGGATGAAAAACTGTTTTTT. Full variable domain (rest looked up from reference TRBV28 and TRBJ1-4): DVKVTQSSRYLVKRTGEKVFLECVQDMDHENMFWYRQDPGLGLRLIYFSYDVKMKEKGDIPEGYSVSREKKERFSLILESASTNQTSMYLCASSLAGTGDEKLFFGSGTQLSVL.

This clone showed up just a few times. This chain joins TRBV9 and TRBJ1-3, with no clear D. Germline assignment: CDR1 SGDLS and CDR2 YYNGEE. V was pared by 3 bases and J by 0 bases, with 19 bases between. The CDR3 contains 18 residues. CDR3 in amino acids: CASSGRLEGRSSGNTIYF. The CDR3 DNA sequence: TGTGCCAGCAGCGGTCGCTTGGAGGGAAGAAGCTCTGGAAACACCATATATTTT.

This clone was counted once. The J gene is TRBJ2-1, the V gene TRBV19; 8 bases map to TRBD2. The germline gives CDR1 LNHDA, CDR2 SQIVND (reference sequence). The trim removed 3 bases at V and 4 bases at J, leaving 8 bases unmatched. The CDR3 sequence is 16 residues long. The CDR3 protein is CASSIPLGGGYNEQFF. In nucleotides, the CDR3 is TGTGCCAGTAGTATCCCACTCGGCGGGGGGTACAATGAGCAGTTCTTC.

This chain joins TRBV6-5 and TRBJ2-3; 14 nucleotides match TRBD2. V lost 6 bases, J lost 4 bases, and 3 bases stayed unmatched. Germline V CDR1 and CDR2: MNHEY, SVGAGI. The length of the CDR3 is 15 residues. CDR3 region: CASSLTSGRADTQYF. The CDR3 DNA follows: TGTGCCAGCAGCCTGACTAGCGGGAGGGCAGATACGCAGTATTTT.

V gene TRBV24-1 combines with J gene TRBJ2-1; 9 bases are shared with TRBD2. The length of the CDR3 is 17 residues. Trimming at V came to 3 bases and at J to 3 bases, leaving 8 bases not matched to a gene. The V gene's germline CDR1 is KGHDR and CDR2 SFDVKD. CDR3 residues: CATSDPKSGGFYNEQFF. In DNA form, the CDR3 reads TGTGCCACCAGTGATCCGAAAAGCGGGGGGTTCTACAATGAGCAGTTCTTC.

V and J are TRBV5-4 and TRBJ2-7; 8 nucleotides match TRBD2. The CDR3 spans 16 residues. The V gene's germline CDR1 is SGHNT and CDR2 YYREEE (reference sequence). V was clipped by 4 bases and J by 2 bases; unmatched bases: 11. Here the CDR3 reads CASSRGGGTSTYEQYF. The CDR3 nucleotides read TGTGCCAGCAGCCGAGGAGGGGGGACTAGTACCTACGAGCAGTACTTC. Using reference TRBV5-4 and TRBJ2-7 for the parts outside the CDR3, the full variable domain is ETGVTQSPTHLIKTRGQQVTLRCSSQSGHNTVSWYQQALGQGPQFIFQYYREEENGRGNFPPRFSGLQFPNYSSELNVNALELDDSALYLCASSRGGGTSTYEQYFGPGTRLTVT.

This rearrangement joins TRBV7-8 to TRBJ2-7; D is possibly TRBD1 (6 bases). The CDR3 extends over 13 amino acids. The ends were cut back, 3 bases at V and 5 bases at J, with 11 bases in the middle. Per the germline V gene, CDR1 is SGHVS and CDR2 is FQNEAQ. The CDR3 DNA is TGTGCCAGCAGCTTGGGGGCCGGGGACGAGCAGTACTTC. It codes for CASSLGAGDEQYF. The full variable domain, in which reference TRBV7-8 and TRBJ2-7 provide the parts outside the CDR3, is GAGVSQSPRYKVAKRGQDVALRCDPISGHVSLFWYQQALGQGPEFLTYFQNEAQLDKSGLPSDRFFAERPEGSVSTLKIQRTQQEDSAVYLCASSLGAGDEQYFGPGTRLTVT.

This chain joins TRBV6-5 and TRBJ1-3, with a tentative D call TRBD1 (5 bases). V lost 11 bases and J lost 0, with 17 bases in between. The germline CDR1 and CDR2 sequences are MNHEY and SVGAGI. CDR3 size: 15 residues. The CDR3 spells CASKPQGRSGNTIYF. The CDR3 DNA reads TGTGCCTCGAAGCCGCAGGGCCGCTCTGGAAACACCATATATTTT.